This TCR beta chain was observed in a study of cytomegalovirus exposure and HLA in healthy donors. The study, taken as a whole, reports: Later work found most CMV-associated TCR beta chains apparently HLA-restricted. The study put some 160 TCR beta chains on its list as cytomegalovirus-associated.

For this clone: Its antigen is unidentified.

This CDR3 comprises 14 residues. V was pared by 6 bases and J by 3 bases, with 8 bases of the junction left unmatched. Germline CDR1 reads SGHRS; CDR2 reads YFSETQ. Amplification used 60 Vbeta primers and 13 Jbeta primers. Repertoires were generated with immunoSEQ multiplex PCR, while TCRdb's copy carries only in-frame clones and drops some. This sample has some 180,000 clones, with roughly 87% found just once. The sample comprised PBMCs. The chain has TRBV5-1 and TRBJ2-7; 8 bases are shared with TRBD1. The origin of this receptor is a boy younger than 10 in good health and CMV-seronegative. CDR3: CASTLDRGNYEQYF. In nucleotides, the CDR3 is TGCGCCAGCACCTTAGACAGGGGAAACTACGAGCAGTACTTC.